These T cell receptor beta chains were read from a single sample in a study of T-cell reconstitution after alpha-beta-depleted transplantation in children. TCRdb passed the PCR reads through MiXCR, listing each CDR3 protein once. This table has about 70,000 distinct CDR3 sequences, roughly 11% appearing once. The specimen was PBMCs, collected before TCRalphabeta/CD19-depleted stem cell transplant. The receptors originated from a boy aged 5-17 years with acute myeloid leukemia, due to receive a stem cell transplant. CDR3s include the opening cysteine and the closing phenylalanine or tryptophan. D genes are given only for firm matches. The size of a clone is reported for some rows only, either as once, few or many, or as a class for expanded clones.

clone_size d_call j_call v_call cdr3_aa cdr3_nt
NA NA TRBJ1-1 TRBV12-3/TRBV12-4 CASSSTGSEAFF TGTGCCAGCAGTTCGACCGGGTCGGAAGCTTTCTTT
NA NA TRBJ1-2 TRBV19 CASTPHDKGGGLRGYTF TGTGCCAGTACCCCCCACGACAAAGGCGGGGGATTGAGAGGCTACACCTTC
many TRBD1 TRBJ2-7 TRBV5-6 CASSRWTGVFWEQYF TGTGCCAGCAGCCGCTGGACAGGGGTATTCTGGGAGCAGTACTTC
NA TRBD1 TRBJ1-5 TRBV6-2/TRBV6-3 CASRPRGLSNQPQHF TGTGCCAGCAGGCCCAGGGGGCTTAGCAATCAGCCCCAGCATTTT
many NA TRBJ1-1 TRBV10-2 CASSGWGVGNTEAFF TGCGCCAGCAGTGGTTGGGGAGTCGGGAACACTGAAGCTTTCTTT
many TRBD2 TRBJ2-2 TRBV20-1 CSARALAEVGAGELFF TGCAGTGCTAGGGCGCTAGCGGAGGTGGGGGCCGGGGAGCTGTTTTTT
many NA TRBJ2-3 TRBV9 CASSVEGGISTDTQYF TGTGCCAGCAGCGTAGAGGGCGGGATTAGCACAGATACGCAGTATTTT
medium-sized TRBD1 TRBJ1-3 TRBV4-1 CASRKQGARGNTIYF TGCGCCAGCAGAAAACAGGGGGCGAGGGGAAACACCATATATTTT
many TRBD1 TRBJ1-1 TRBV25-1 CASSHRGRWTEAFF TGTGCCAGCAGCCACAGGGGTAGGTGGACTGAAGCTTTCTTT
many TRBD1 TRBJ2-5 TRBV24-1 CATIPSLQGAGETQYF TGTGCCACCATTCCCTCCTTGCAGGGGGCCGGAGAGACCCAGTACTTC
many TRBD2 TRBJ2-5 TRBV9 CASSLGLAGGRETQYF TGTGCCAGCAGCCTGGGACTAGCGGGGGGCCGGGAGACCCAGTACTTC
many NA TRBJ2-3 TRBV11-2 CASCSDGLATDTQYF TGTGCCAGCTGCTCGGACGGTCTCGCCACAGATACGCAGTATTTT
many NA TRBJ1-2 TRBV12-3/TRBV12-4 CASSFFNGYTF TGTGCCAGCAGTTTTTTTAATGGCTACACCTTC
many NA TRBJ2-7 TRBV9 CASSAAGRVYEQYF TGTGCCAGCAGCGCCGCGGGACGGGTCTACGAGCAGTACTTC
many TRBD2 TRBJ2-1 TRBV12-3/TRBV12-4 CASSSRLAGPDGGQFF TGTGCCAGCAGTTCACGACTAGCGGGACCCGATGGGGGGCAGTTCTTC
NA TRBD2 TRBJ2-1 TRBV5-6 CASSPRLLADTITGYNEQFF TGTGCCAGCAGCCCCAGGCTCCTAGCGGATACGATTACGGGGTACAATGAGCAGTTCTTC
many NA TRBJ2-7 TRBV12-3/TRBV12-4 CASRETAYEQYF TGTGCCAGCAGGGAGACGGCCTACGAGCAGTACTTC
many TRBD2 TRBJ2-7 TRBV15 CATRPPGAGGHEQYF TGTGCCACCAGACCCCCGGGAGCGGGAGGTCACGAGCAGTACTTC
many NA TRBJ2-3 TRBV4-1 CASSRDVITDTQYF TGCGCCAGCAGCCGAGATGTCATCACAGATACGCAGTATTTT
many NA TRBJ2-6 TRBV20-1 CSAENRQRRTGANVLTF TGCAGTGCCGAGAATCGACAGAGGAGAACTGGGGCCAACGTCCTGACTTTC
many NA TRBJ2-7 TRBV5-1 CASSLEPSVNYEQYF TGCGCCAGCAGCTTGGAGCCTAGCGTTAACTACGAGCAGTACTTC
NA NA TRBJ1-2 TRBV3-1 CASSQPTTENGYTF TGTGCCAGCAGTCAACCTACGACAGAGAATGGCTACACCTTC
many NA TRBJ1-5 TRBV19 CASSIAGKQPQHF TGTGCCAGTAGTATTGCCGGGAAACAGCCCCAGCATTTT